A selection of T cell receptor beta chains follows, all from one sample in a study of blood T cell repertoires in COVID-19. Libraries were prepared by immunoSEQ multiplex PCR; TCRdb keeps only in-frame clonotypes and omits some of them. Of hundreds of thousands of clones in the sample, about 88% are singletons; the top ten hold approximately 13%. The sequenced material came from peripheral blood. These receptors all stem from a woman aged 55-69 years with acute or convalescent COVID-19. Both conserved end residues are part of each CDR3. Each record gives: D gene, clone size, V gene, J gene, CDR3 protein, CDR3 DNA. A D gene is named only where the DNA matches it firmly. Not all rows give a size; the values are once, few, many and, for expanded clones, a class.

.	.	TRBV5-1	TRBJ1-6	CASSETASNSPLHF	TGCGCCAGCAGCGAGACAGCCTCTAATTCACCCCTCCACTTT
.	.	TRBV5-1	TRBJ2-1	CASSSGLVNEQFF	TGCGCCAGCAGCTCCGGTCTTGTCAATGAGCAGTTCTTC
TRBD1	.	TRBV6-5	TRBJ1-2	CASSYRGSGYTF	TGTGCCAGCAGCTACAGGGGGTCTGGCTACACCTTC
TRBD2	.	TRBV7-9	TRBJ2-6	CASSLARGDRGANVLTF	TGTGCCAGCAGCTTAGCGCGGGGGGACCGTGGGGCCAACGTCCTGACTTTC
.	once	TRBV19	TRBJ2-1	CASSPNRVSYNEQFF	TGTGCCAGTAGTCCAAACAGGGTGTCCTACAATGAGCAGTTCTTC
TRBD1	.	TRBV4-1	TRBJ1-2	CASSPSGTAHYGYTF	TGCGCCAGCAGCCCCTCCGGGACAGCCCACTATGGCTACACCTTC
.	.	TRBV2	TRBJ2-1	CASRGRGGSYNEQFF	TGTGCCAGCAGAGGGAGGGGGGGGTCCTACAATGAGCAGTTCTTC
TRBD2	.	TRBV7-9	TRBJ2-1	CASSLALLAEAIYNEQFF	TGTGCCAGCAGCTTAGCACTTCTAGCGGAGGCGATCTACAATGAGCAGTTCTTC
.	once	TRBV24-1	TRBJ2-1	CATSDSLPQKGHGEQFF	TGTGCCACCAGTGATTCCTTGCCTCAGAAGGGGCATGGTGAGCAGTTCTTC
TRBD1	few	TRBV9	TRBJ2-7	CASSVGLGQGADEQYF	TGTGCCAGCAGCGTAGGTTTGGGACAGGGGGCTGACGAGCAGTACTTC
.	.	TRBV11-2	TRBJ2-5	CASSPRGGQETQYF	TGTGCCAGCAGCCCCCGTGGAGGCCAAGAGACCCAGTACTTC
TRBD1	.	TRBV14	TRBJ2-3	CASSGTGSTDTQYF	TGTGCCAGCAGCGGGACAGGGAGCACAGATACGCAGTATTTT
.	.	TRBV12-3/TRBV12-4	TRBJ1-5	CASTPSQPQHF	TGTGCCAGCACCCCCTCGCAGCCCCAGCATTTT
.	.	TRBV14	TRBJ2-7	CASSRPGGLWQYF	TGTGCCAGCAGCCGACCGGGCGGACTCTGGCAGTACTTC
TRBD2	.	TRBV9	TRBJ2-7	CASSVGEGYEQYF	TGTGCCAGCAGCGTAGGGGAGGGGTACGAGCAGTACTTC
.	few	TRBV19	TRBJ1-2	CASNPGGLQSGYTF	TGTGCCAGTAACCCGGGGGGACTACAAAGCGGCTACACCTTC
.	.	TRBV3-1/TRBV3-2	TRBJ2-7	CASSPRRSSYEQYF	TGTGCCAGCAGCCCCCGTCGTAGCTCCTACGAGCAGTACTTC
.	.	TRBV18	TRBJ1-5	CASSPLQGSNQPQHF	TGTGCCAGCTCACCACTACAGGGAAGCAATCAGCCCCAGCATTTT
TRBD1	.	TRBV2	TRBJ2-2	CASTRDRNTGELFF	TGTGCCAGCACCCGGGACAGAAACACCGGGGAGCTGTTTTTT